The present entry profiles one T cell receptor (beta chain) with its context. Germline V gives CDR1 MDHEN, CDR2 SYDVKM. CDR3 length equals 12 residues. Trimming removed 7 bases from V and 3 bases from J, with 7 bases in between. The table came from immunoSEQ multiplex PCR; TCRdb's copy has only in-frame clones and leaves some out. Found here are fewer than 600,000 clones, 70% to 80% of them singletons; the top ten hold roughly 13%. The sample is drawn from a study of shared clonotypes between healthy human individuals. The rearrangement links TRBV28 to TRBJ1-5; D remains unclear. The clonotype originates from a woman aged 40 to 49 in good health. Some clones in this sample may be carry-over from other donors' samples. The sequenced material came from PBMCs. The CDR3 DNA sequence: TGTGCCAGCATCTCCATCAATCAGCCCCAGCATTTT. Translated: CASISINQPQHF.